This T cell receptor beta chain is drawn from a study of CD8 T cells in ankylosing spondylitis. General study findings and limits: Disease-associated clones were CD8+ and fairly uncommon in peripheral blood. Matched ankylosing spondylitis synovial fluid reportedly showed significant enrichment of disease-linked clones.

The CDR3 runs to 13 residues. Germline V CDR1 and CDR2: SQVTM, ANQGSEA. V was clipped by 7 bases and J by 1 base, with 14 bases between them. Each TCR beta library was made by quantitative 5'-RACE that incorporated molecular barcodes. TCRdb re-derived calls from the 5' RACE reads in MiXCR, one entry per CDR3 protein. The data hold 300,000 to 350,000 distinct CDR3 sequences, with around 21% observed a single time. This clonotype was observed many times. The antigen remains unidentified. Specimen: blood, either unsorted or a sorted T cell fraction (not recorded which). V is TRBV29-1 and J is TRBJ2-7, with D tentatively TRBD2 (6 bases). This sequence originates from a female donor with ankylosing spondylitis or in good health (not recorded which). The CDR3 nucleotides are TGCAGCGCAAGGGACGGAGGGTCCTACGAGCAGTACTTC. This gives the protein CSARDGGSYEQYF.